A single sample gave rise to the 26 T cell receptor beta chains below, sequenced in a study of blood T cell repertoires in COVID-19. TCRdb's table, derived via immunoSEQ multiplex PCR, lists solely in-frame clones and lacks some. The data contain 80,000 to 95,000 clones, around 84% of them singletons. Sequenced: peripheral blood. The receptors here all came from a woman of 80 years or more in a cohort sampled during active or convalescent COVID-19.

The rearrangement links TRBV10-3 to TRBJ1-4; TRBD1 aligns across 8 bases. The CDR3 is made up of 16 amino acids. Germline CDR1 and CDR2: ENHRY and SYGVKD. V was clipped by 2 bases and J by 3 bases; unmatched bases: 5. CDR3 coding DNA: TGTGCCATCAGTGAGCCGGACAGGGATGCTAATGAAAAACTGTTTTTT. It encodes CAISEPDRDANEKLFF.

The chain recombines TRBV7-3 with TRBJ2-3; 9 bases are shared with TRBD1. This CDR3 is 15 amino acids long. Per the germline V gene, CDR1 is SGHTA and CDR2 is FQGTGA. The junction had 6 bases not matched to a gene; V was cut back by 5 bases and J by 3 bases. The CDR3 region is CASSPRTGATDTQYF. The CDR3 nucleotides read TGTGCCAGCAGCCCTCGGACAGGGGCGACAGATACGCAGTATTTT.

The V call is TRBV30, the J call TRBJ1-4, with a possible D match to TRBD1 (5 bases). The V end was cut by 3 bases, the J end by 5 bases, with 10 bases between. CDR1 GTSNPN and CDR2 SVGIG come from the germline V gene (reference sequence). The CDR3 loop spans 13 amino acids. CDR3 residues: CAWRIGGNEKLFF. The CDR3 DNA sequence: TGTGCCTGGAGGATCGGGGGGAATGAAAAACTGTTTTTT.

The genes are TRBV28 and TRBJ1-1, with D maybe TRBD1 (5 bases). Per germline, CDR1 MDHEN and CDR2 SYDVKM. Trimming took 6 bases from V and 3 from J, leaving 17 bases between them. The CDR3 runs 15 residues. The CDR3 loop reads CASSPDVRVYTEAFF. CDR3 coding DNA: TGTGCCAGCAGCCCGGACGTCAGGGTATACACTGAAGCTTTCTTT.

V and J are TRBV29-1 and TRBJ2-3; D remains ambiguous. V was clipped by 2 bases and J by 1 base, with 7 bases between them. CDR1 is SQVTM and CDR2 is ANQGSEA in the germline V gene. The CDR3 has 13 residues. The DNA for the CDR3 is TGCAGCGTTGAATCCCCCGGCACAGATACGCAGTATTTT. Translation: CSVESPGTDTQYF.

A remark on this clone: Relative to the germline gene, one junction end is altered; a read error may explain this. The chain links TRBV7-9 to TRBJ1-2; tentative D call: TRBD1 (5 bases). The germline gives CDR1 SEHNR, CDR2 FQNEAQ (reference sequence). The CDR3 length is 13 residues. Written as DNA, the CDR3 is TGTGCCAGCAGCTTAATGGTGGACACACCTTCAGGCTTC. Translation: CASSLMVDTPSGF. Drawing the rest from reference TRBV7-9 and TRBJ1-2, the complete variable domain is DTGVSQNPRHKITKRGQNVTFRCDPISEHNRLYWYRQTLGQGPEFLTYFQNEAQLEKSRLLSDRFSAERPKGSFSTLEIQRTEQGDSAMYLCASSLMVDTPSGFGSGTRLTVV.

The V gene is TRBV5-1, the J gene TRBJ1-1, with 12 bases identical to TRBD1. Looked up from germline, CDR1 is SGHRS and CDR2 is YFSETQ. The CDR3 is made up of 16 amino acids. The J segment lost 10 bases and the V segment lost 4 bases, leaving 14 bases of the junction unmatched. CDR3 region: CASSQGGTGGTGLAFF. The CDR3 DNA is TGCGCCAGCAGCCAGGGCGGGACAGGGGGCACGGGTTTAGCTTTCTTT.

This clone was seen a handful of times. V usage is TRBV5-1 and J usage is TRBJ2-7; possibly TRBD1 for D (6 bases). Germline CDR1 and CDR2: SGHRS and YFSETQ. This CDR3 spans 13 amino acids. The V and J ends lost 4 bases and 2 bases respectively, with 10 bases between them. The CDR3 region is CASSLTGAYEQYF. The CDR3, as DNA: TGCGCCAGCAGCCTGACAGGAGCCTACGAGCAGTACTTC.

This sequence joins TRBV20-1 and TRBJ2-1; 9 bases are a match to TRBD1. The germline CDR1 and CDR2 sequences are DFQATT and SNEGSKA (reference sequence). This CDR3 spans 16 amino acids. Trimming took 3 bases from V and 7 from J; bases not matched to a gene: 13. CDR3 DNA sequence: TGCAGTGCTAGTATTTGGGGGACAGGGTTGAGGAATGAGCAGTTCTTC. It codes for CSASIWGTGLRNEQFF.

This clone was observed a single time. The gene calls are TRBV5-1 and TRBJ2-5; TRBD1 matches at 7 bases. Per germline, CDR1 SGHRS and CDR2 YFSETQ. The CDR3 runs to 16 residues. V gave up 0 bases and J gave up 5 bases; unmatched junction bases: 10. The CDR3 sequence: CASSLGTAKGAETQYF. In nucleotides, the CDR3 is TGCGCCAGCAGCTTGGGGACAGCGAAGGGGGCCGAGACCCAGTACTTC.

V gene TRBV7-8 combines with J gene TRBJ2-7; no clear D gene. V lost 1 base and J 0 bases, leaving 13 bases between the germline ends. This CDR3 spans 16 amino acids. In germline, CDR1 is SGHVS, CDR2 FQNEAQ. DNA of the CDR3: TGTGCCAGCAGCTTAGGCAGACTCTTAAGCTCCTACGAGCAGTACTTC. It is translated as CASSLGRLLSSYEQYF.

V gene TRBV5-4 combines with J gene TRBJ1-2; TRBD1 matches 9 bases. V lost 5 bases and J lost 7; bases outside the gene matches: 6. CDR1 SGHNT and CDR2 YYREEE come from the germline V gene (reference sequence). The CDR3 consists of 13 residues. The CDR3 protein is CASRIQGAVGYTF. The CDR3 bases are TGTGCCAGCAGGATACAGGGGGCGGTTGGCTACACCTTC.

The chain employs TRBV6-5 and TRBJ1-6, with D perhaps TRBD1 (6 bases). The germline V gene encodes CDR1 MNHEY and CDR2 SVGAGI. The CDR3 runs 13 residues. V lost 10 bases and J 6 bases, leaving 13 bases between the germline ends. The CDR3 DNA reads as TGTGCCACAAGGACAGACTTTAATTCACCCCTCCACTTT. This gives the protein CATRTDFNSPLHF.

This clone turned up a few times. The chain employs TRBV7-3 and TRBJ2-7, with 10 positions matching TRBD2. The CDR3 has 13 amino acids. After removal of 2 bases from V and 5 bases from J, the junction contained 0 bases not matched to a gene. The V gene's germline CDR1 is SGHTA and CDR2 FQGTGA. The CDR3 bases are TGTGCCAGCAGCTTAGGACTAGCGGACGAGCAGTACTTC. Protein: CASSLGLADEQYF.

This clone occurred once. This sequence joins TRBV7-3 and TRBJ2-1; D is ambiguous. From germline, CDR1 is SGHTA and CDR2 FQGTGA. Deletions cut 5 bases from V and 6 bases from J, with 11 bases between. This CDR3 contains 13 residues. This CDR3 reads CASSAEALNEQFF. The CDR3 coding sequence is TGTGCCAGCAGCGCCGAGGCCCTCAATGAGCAGTTCTTC.

This chain joins TRBV7-2 and TRBJ1-1, with 9 bases aligning to TRBD1. Germline trimming cut 6 bases from V and 1 base from J; bases unmatched to any gene: 9. Germline lookup yields CDR1 SGHTA and CDR2 FQGNSA. The CDR3 is 16 residues long. CDR3 sequence: CASRSLGQGGNTEAFF. The CDR3 region has the DNA TGTGCCAGCAGATCTCTGGGACAGGGAGGGAACACTGAAGCTTTCTTT.

V and J are TRBV7-3 and TRBJ1-3; TRBD1 is a possible D gene (6 bases). The CDR3 runs to 15 residues. Germline V gives CDR1 SGHTA, CDR2 FQGTGA. V lost 2 bases and J lost 4, with 12 bases in between. The CDR3 sequence is CASSLLSGDGNTIYF. The CDR3 DNA is TGTGCCAGCAGCTTACTGTCAGGGGACGGAAACACCATATATTTT.

In DNA, the CDR3 is TGTGCCAGCAGATTTGGACAGGGGAATTATGGCTACACCTTC. Its protein product is CASRFGQGNYGYTF. The chain joins TRBV6-6 to TRBJ1-2; TRBD1 aligns across 9 bases. The CDR3 runs 14 residues. Germline V gives CDR1 MNHNY, CDR2 SVGAGI (reference sequence). The trim removed 6 bases at V and 5 bases at J, leaving 7 bases unmatched.

Turning to this clone: At one boundary the junction diverges from the germline segment, which might be a read error. J is TRBJ2-1 and V is TRBV3-1 (or the pseudogene TRBV3-2); maybe TRBD1 (5 bases). CDR1 is LGHDT, CDR2 YNNKEL, per germline (reference sequence). The CDR3 is 15 amino acids. The CDR3 is CASSKDGHAYNEQFF. The DNA of the CDR3 is TGTGCCAGCAGCAAAGACGGACATGCCTACAATGAGCAGTTCTTC.

This clone has just one count. The chain couples TRBV15 to TRBJ1-5; TRBD1 matches at 8 bases. V was clipped by 0 bases and J by 2 bases; unmatched bases: 3. The germline CDR1 and CDR2 sequences are LNHNV and YYDKDF (reference sequence). The CDR3 runs to 16 residues. The CDR3 region is CATSRDSGGRNQPQHF. The DNA for the CDR3 is TGTGCCACCAGCAGAGATTCAGGGGGCCGCAATCAGCCCCAGCATTTT.

The rearrangement links TRBV2 to TRBJ1-6; the D gene is possibly TRBD1 (5 bases). The CDR3 length is 16 residues. Trimming stripped 2 bases from V and 8 bases from J, with 16 bases between. Germline V gene lookup returns CDR1 SNHLY and CDR2 FYNNEI. CDR3 protein: CASSELPGFLDSPLHF. The CDR3 DNA reads TGTGCCAGCAGTGAATTGCCAGGGTTTTTGGATTCACCCCTCCACTTT.

V is TRBV9 and J is TRBJ2-3; TRBD2 agrees at 8 bases. Germline assignment: CDR1 SGDLS and CDR2 YYNGEE. CDR3 size: 15 residues. V dropped 0 bases and J dropped 3; count of bases not matched to a gene: 3. This CDR3 reads CASSVAGGQTDTQYF. The CDR3 DNA reads as TGTGCCAGCAGCGTAGCGGGAGGGCAGACAGATACGCAGTATTTT.

The chain is built from TRBV19 and TRBJ2-3; 7 bases match TRBD2. This CDR3 is built from 16 residues. V was clipped by 7 bases and J by 2 bases; unmatched bases: 12. Germline values: CDR1 LNHDA, CDR2 SQIVND (reference sequence). The CDR3 DNA is TGTGCCAGTACTCCTATTGGGGGGGAGGCCACAGATACGCAGTATTTT. Translation: CASTPIGGEATDTQYF. The full variable domain, completed using reference TRBV19 and TRBJ2-3, is DGGITQSPKYLFRKEGQNVTLSCEQNLNHDAMYWYRQDPGQGLRLIYYSQIVNDFQKGDIAEGYSVSREKKESFPLTVTSAQKNPTAFYLCASTPIGGEATDTQYFGPGTRLTVL.

The sample holds one count of this clone. The J gene is TRBJ2-5, the V gene TRBV10-3; D is possibly TRBD2 (6 bases). The CDR3 has 14 residues. Between the trimmed V and J ends, which lost 3 bases and 5 bases, there was a span of 13 bases. The germline V gene encodes CDR1 ENHRY and CDR2 SYGVKD. CDR3 DNA: TGTGCCATCAGTGAATACACAGGAGGGGAGACCCAGTACTTC. Protein: CAISEYTGGETQYF.

The chain couples TRBV27 to TRBJ2-3; D remains ambiguous. The CDR3 sequence is 12 residues long. The germline V gene encodes CDR1 MNHEY and CDR2 SMNVEV (reference sequence). V was clipped by 3 bases and J by 6 bases, with 7 bases between them. This CDR3 reads CASSFLGDTQYF. The CDR3 coding sequence is TGTGCCAGCAGTTTTCTTGGCGATACGCAGTATTTT.

This chain links TRBV28 with TRBJ1-5; the D gene is possibly TRBD1 (5 bases). This CDR3 comprises 17 residues. V lost 2 bases to trimming and J lost 6 bases, with 20 bases between them. Germline V gene lookup returns CDR1 MDHEN and CDR2 SYDVKM. CDR3 sequence reads: CASSLGSSGVRSQPQHF. In DNA form, the CDR3 reads TGTGCCAGCAGTTTAGGTTCCTCGGGGGTTCGCAGTCAGCCCCAGCATTTT.